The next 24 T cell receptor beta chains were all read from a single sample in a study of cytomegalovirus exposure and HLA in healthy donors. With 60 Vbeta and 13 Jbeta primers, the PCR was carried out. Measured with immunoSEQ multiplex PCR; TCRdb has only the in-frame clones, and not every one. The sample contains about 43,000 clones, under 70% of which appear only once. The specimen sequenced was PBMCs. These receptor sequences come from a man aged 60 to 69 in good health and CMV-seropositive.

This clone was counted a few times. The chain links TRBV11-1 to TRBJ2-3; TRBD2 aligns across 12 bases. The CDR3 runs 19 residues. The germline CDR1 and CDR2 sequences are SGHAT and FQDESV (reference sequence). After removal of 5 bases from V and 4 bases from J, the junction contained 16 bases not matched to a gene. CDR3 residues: CASSPGEGLAGSQADTQYF. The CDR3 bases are TGTGCCAGCAGCCCCGGTGAAGGACTAGCGGGATCTCAAGCAGATACGCAGTATTTT. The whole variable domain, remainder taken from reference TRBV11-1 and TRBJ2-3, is EAEVAQSPRYKITEKSQAVAFWCDPISGHATLYWYRQILGQGPELLVQFQDESVVDDSQLPKDRFSAERLKGVDSTLKIQPAELGDSAMYLCASSPGEGLAGSQADTQYFGPGTRLTVL.

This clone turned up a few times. CDR3 sequence reads: CASSKLEYQETQYF. CDR3 DNA sequence: TGTGCCAGCAGCAAACTAGAATACCAAGAGACCCAGTACTTC. J is TRBJ2-5 and V is TRBV5-6, with a weak D call TRBD2 (5 bases). CDR1 is SGHDT, CDR2 YYEEEE, per germline. This CDR3 has 14 residues. The V gene lost 4 bases and the J gene lost 0 bases, with 10 bases spanning the gap.

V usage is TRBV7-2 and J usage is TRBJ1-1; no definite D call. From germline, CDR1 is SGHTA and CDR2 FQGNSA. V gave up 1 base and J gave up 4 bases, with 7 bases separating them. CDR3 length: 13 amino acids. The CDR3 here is CASSLGAATEAFF. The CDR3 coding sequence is TGTGCCAGCAGCTTAGGTGCGGCCACTGAAGCTTTCTTT.

As DNA, the CDR3 is TGTGCCAGCAGCTTATTGGGCCAACTGGATACGCAGTATTTT. Translating it yields CASSLLGQLDTQYF. V and J are TRBV7-3 and TRBJ2-3; D gene unclear. This CDR3 spans 14 amino acids. Germline values: CDR1 SGHTA, CDR2 FQGTGA. V was pared by 2 bases and J by 6 bases, with 12 bases between.

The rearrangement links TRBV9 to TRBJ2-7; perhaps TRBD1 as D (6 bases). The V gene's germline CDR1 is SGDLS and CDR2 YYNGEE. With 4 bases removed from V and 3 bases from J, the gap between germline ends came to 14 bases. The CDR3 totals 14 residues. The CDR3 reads CASSPRQEYYEQYF. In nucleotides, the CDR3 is TGTGCCAGCAGCCCCCGACAGGAGTACTACGAGCAGTACTTC.

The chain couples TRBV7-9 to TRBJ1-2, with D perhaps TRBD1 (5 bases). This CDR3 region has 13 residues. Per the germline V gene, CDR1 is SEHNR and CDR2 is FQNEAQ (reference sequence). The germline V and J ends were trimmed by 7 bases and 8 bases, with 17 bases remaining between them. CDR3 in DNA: TGTGCCAGCACCACCGGCGGGGGAGGCGGCTACACCTTC. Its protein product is CASTTGGGGGYTF.

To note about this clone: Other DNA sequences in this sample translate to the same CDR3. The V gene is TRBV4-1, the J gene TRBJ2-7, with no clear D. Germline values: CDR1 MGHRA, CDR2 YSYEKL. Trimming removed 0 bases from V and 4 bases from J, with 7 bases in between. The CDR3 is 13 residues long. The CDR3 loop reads CASSQDREYEQYF. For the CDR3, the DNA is TGCGCCAGCAGCCAAGATCGCGAGTACGAGCAGTACTTC.

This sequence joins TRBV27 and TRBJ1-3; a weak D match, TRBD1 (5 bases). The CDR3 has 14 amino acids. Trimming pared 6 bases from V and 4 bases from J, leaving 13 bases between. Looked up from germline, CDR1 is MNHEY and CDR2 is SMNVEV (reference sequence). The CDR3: CASRQQGAGNTIYF. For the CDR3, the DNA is TGTGCCAGCAGACAACAAGGGGCGGGAAACACCATATATTTT.

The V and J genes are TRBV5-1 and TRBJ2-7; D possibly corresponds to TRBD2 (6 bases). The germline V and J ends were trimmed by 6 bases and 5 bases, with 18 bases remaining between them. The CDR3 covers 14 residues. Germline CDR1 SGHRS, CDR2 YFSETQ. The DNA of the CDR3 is TGCGCCAGCAATTCCGGGACTGCTAGTGACGAGCAGTACTTC. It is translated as CASNSGTASDEQYF.

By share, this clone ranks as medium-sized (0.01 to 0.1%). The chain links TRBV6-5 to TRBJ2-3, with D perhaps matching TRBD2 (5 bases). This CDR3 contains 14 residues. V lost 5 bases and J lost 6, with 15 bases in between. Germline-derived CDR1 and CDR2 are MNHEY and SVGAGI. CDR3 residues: CASSPGEGRDTQYF. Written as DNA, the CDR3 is TGTGCCAGCAGTCCCGGGGAAGGGCGGGATACGCAGTATTTT.

CDR3 in DNA: TGTGCCAGCAGTTTGGTCCACCGGAGCTACGAGCAGTACTTC. Translated: CASSLVHRSYEQYF. The V and J genes are TRBV28 and TRBJ2-7; D is unresolved. This CDR3 is 14 amino acids long. Germline V lookup: CDR1 MDHEN, CDR2 SYDVKM. The germline V and J ends were trimmed by 3 bases and 3 bases, with 12 bases remaining between them.

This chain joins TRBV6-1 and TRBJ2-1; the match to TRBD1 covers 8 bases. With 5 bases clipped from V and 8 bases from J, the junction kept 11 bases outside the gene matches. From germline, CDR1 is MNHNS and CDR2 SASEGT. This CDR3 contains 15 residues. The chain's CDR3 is CASSRVRTGPHEQFF. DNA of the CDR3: TGTGCCAGCAGTAGAGTCCGGACAGGGCCCCATGAGCAGTTCTTC.

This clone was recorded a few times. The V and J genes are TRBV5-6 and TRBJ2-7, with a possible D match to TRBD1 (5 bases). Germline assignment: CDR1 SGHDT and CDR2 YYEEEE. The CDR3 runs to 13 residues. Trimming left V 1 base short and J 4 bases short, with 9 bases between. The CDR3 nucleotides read TGTGCCAGCAGCTTGAAGGGGCGGTACGAGCAGTACTTC. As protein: CASSLKGRYEQYF. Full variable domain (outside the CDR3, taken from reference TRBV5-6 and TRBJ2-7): DAGVTQSPTHLIKTRGQQVTLRCSPKSGHDTVSWYQQALGQGPQFIFQYYEEEERQRGNFPDRFSGHQFPNYSSELNVNALLLGDSALYLCASSLKGRYEQYFGPGTRLTVT.

The CDR3: CASRGLAYPYEQYF. CDR3 nucleotide sequence: TGTGCCAGCAGGGGCCTAGCGTACCCCTACGAGCAGTACTTC. The chain recombines TRBV27 with TRBJ2-7, with D perhaps TRBD2 (6 bases). The CDR3 is made up of 14 amino acids. From germline, CDR1 is MNHEY and CDR2 SMNVEV (reference sequence). Trimming took off 6 bases at V and 2 bases at J, with 14 bases between the two ends.

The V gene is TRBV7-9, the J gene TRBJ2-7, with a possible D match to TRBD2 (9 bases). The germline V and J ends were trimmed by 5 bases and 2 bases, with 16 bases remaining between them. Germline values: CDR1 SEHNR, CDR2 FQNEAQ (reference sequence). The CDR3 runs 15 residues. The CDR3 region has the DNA TGTGCCAGCAGCCCAGGGGGCGGGAGGGCCTACGAGCAGTACTTC. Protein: CASSPGGGRAYEQYF.

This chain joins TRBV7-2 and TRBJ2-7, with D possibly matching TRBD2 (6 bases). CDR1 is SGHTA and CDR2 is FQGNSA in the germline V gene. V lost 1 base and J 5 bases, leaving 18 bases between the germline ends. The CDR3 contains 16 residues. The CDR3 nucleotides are TGTGCCAGCAGCTTAGGGCTGGGAGGAGAGGGCAACGAGCAGTACTTC. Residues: CASSLGLGGEGNEQYF.

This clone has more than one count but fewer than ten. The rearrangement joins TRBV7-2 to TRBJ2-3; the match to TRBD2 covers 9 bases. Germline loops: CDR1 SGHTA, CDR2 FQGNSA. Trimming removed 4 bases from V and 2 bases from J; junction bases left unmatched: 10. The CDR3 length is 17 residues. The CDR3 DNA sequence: TGTGCCAGCAGCTCAACCGGGACTAGCTACCTCACAGATACGCAGTATTTT. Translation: CASSSTGTSYLTDTQYF.

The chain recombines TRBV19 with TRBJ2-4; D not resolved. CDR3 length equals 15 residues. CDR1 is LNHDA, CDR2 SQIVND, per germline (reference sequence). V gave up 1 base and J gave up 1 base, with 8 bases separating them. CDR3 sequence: CASSIGQLAKNIQYF. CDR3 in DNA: TGTGCCAGTAGTATAGGACAACTGGCCAAAAACATTCAGTACTTC.

The CDR3 loop reads CATSSLAGRVNEQFF. DNA of the CDR3: TGTGCCACCAGCAGCCTGGCAGGGAGGGTCAATGAGCAGTTCTTC. The chain couples TRBV15 to TRBJ2-1; TRBD2 agrees at 7 bases. The CDR3 spans 15 residues. J gave up 6 bases and V 3 bases, and 8 bases lay outside the gene matches. Looked up from germline, CDR1 is LNHNV and CDR2 is YYDKDF (reference sequence).

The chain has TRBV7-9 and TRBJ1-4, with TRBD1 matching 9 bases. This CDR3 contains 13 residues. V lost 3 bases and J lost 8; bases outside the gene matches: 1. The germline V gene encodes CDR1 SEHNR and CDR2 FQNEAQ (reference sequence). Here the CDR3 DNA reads TGTGCCAGCAGCTTGGGACAGGGAGAAAAACTGTTTTTT. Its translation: CASSLGQGEKLFF.

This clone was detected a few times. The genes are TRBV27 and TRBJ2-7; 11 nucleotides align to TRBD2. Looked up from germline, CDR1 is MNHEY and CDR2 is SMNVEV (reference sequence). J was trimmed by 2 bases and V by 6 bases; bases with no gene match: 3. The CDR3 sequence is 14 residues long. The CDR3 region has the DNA TGTGCCAGCAGAACTAGCGGGAGACCCTACGAGCAGTACTTC. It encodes CASRTSGRPYEQYF.

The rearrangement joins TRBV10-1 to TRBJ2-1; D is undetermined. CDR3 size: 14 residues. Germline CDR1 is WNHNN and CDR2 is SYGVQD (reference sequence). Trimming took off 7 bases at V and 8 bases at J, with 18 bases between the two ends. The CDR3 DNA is TGCGCCAGCAAGTGGCTAGAAGTTTGCGATGAGCAGTTCTTC. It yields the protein CASKWLEVCDEQFF.

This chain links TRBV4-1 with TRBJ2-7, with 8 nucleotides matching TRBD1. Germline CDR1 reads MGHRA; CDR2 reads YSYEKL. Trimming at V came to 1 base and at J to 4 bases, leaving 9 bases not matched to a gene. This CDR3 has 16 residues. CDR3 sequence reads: CASSQALRDRGYEQYF. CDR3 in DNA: TGCGCCAGCAGCCAAGCCCTTCGAGACAGGGGATACGAGCAGTACTTC.

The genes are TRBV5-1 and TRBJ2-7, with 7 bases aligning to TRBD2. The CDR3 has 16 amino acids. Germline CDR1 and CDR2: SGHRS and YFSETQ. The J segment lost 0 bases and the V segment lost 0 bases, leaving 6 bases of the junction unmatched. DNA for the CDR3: TGCGCCAGCAGCTTGGTAGGGCGGGGGAGCTCCTACGAGCAGTACTTC. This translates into CASSLVGRGSSYEQYF.